Listed below are T cell receptor beta chains from one sample, sequenced in a study of shared clonotypes between healthy human individuals. Assay used: immunoSEQ multiplex PCR; TCRdb lists only in-frame clones, some missing. The sample contains 2 million to 2.5 million clones, more than 90% of which appear only once. The sample consisted of naive CD4+ T cells sorted from blood. All receptors come from a man aged 18 to 29 in good health. The CDR3 runs from the conserved cysteine through the conserved F or W. The D gene is left open where the match is weak. Size values are once, few and many counts, or a class for expanded clones, and some rows have none.

D	V	J	size	DNA	CDR3
-	TRBV30	TRBJ1-2	-	TGTGCCTGGAGTCCAGACGGTAACTATGGCTACACCTTC	CAWSPDGNYGYTF
-	TRBV25-1	TRBJ2-2	-	TGTGCCAGCAGTGGGAACACCGGGGAGCTGTTTTTT	CASSGNTGELFF
-	TRBV9	TRBJ2-1	-	TGTGCCAGCAGCGTAGGGCTAAACAATGAGCAGTTCTTC	CASSVGLNNEQFF
-	TRBV11-2	TRBJ2-7	-	TGTGCCAGCAGCCATAGTGCTGGGAATGAGCAGTACTTC	CASSHSAGNEQYF
-	TRBV5-1	TRBJ2-3	-	TGCGCCAGCAGGGTAGGAGTTGGAGATACGCAGTATTTT	CASRVGVGDTQYF
-	TRBV11-3	TRBJ2-3	-	TGTGCCAGCAGTTCCGCTAGCACAGATACGCAGTATTTT	CASSSASTDTQYF
-	TRBV9	TRBJ1-1	few	TGTGCCAGCAGCGTAGGGTCTGAAGCTTTCTTT	CASSVGSEAFF
TRBD2	TRBV7-9	TRBJ2-1	-	TGTGCCAGCAGCCGCGGGAGCTCCTACAATGAGCAGTTCTTC	CASSRGSSYNEQFF
-	TRBV10-3	TRBJ2-3	-	TGTGCCGCCAGCCTAGGTTTGAGCACAGATACGCAGTATTTT	CAASLGLSTDTQYF
-	TRBV14	TRBJ1-6	-	TGTGCCAGCAGCCAAGACGTCGGTTATAATTCACCCCTCCACTTT	CASSQDVGYNSPLHF
-	TRBV10-2	TRBJ1-1	-	TGCGCCAGCAGTGAGCTGGGTATGAACACTGAAGCTTTCTTT	CASSELGMNTEAFF
TRBD2	TRBV10-3	TRBJ2-1	-	TGTGCCATCAGTGAGGGGTCTAGCGGCTTGCGTGAGCAGTTCTTC	CAISEGSSGLREQFF
-	TRBV5-4	TRBJ2-2	-	TGTGCCAGCAGCTTGGGGGCCCCGAACACCGGGGAGCTGTTTTTT	CASSLGAPNTGELFF
-	TRBV15	TRBJ2-2	-	TGTGCCACCAGCAGAGGAGGGACACCGAACACCGGGGAGCTGTTTTTT	CATSRGGTPNTGELFF
-	TRBV18	TRBJ1-1	-	TGTGCCAGCTCACCACTCCACGTGAACACTGAAGCTTTCTTT	CASSPLHVNTEAFF
-	TRBV6-1	TRBJ2-4	-	TGTGCCAGCAGTGTATGGACAGTAGCCAAAAACATTCAGTACTTC	CASSVWTVAKNIQYF
TRBD2	TRBV18	TRBJ2-1	-	TGTGCCAGCTCACCAAGCGGGGACTCCTCCTACAATGAGCAGTTCTTC	CASSPSGDSSYNEQFF
TRBD2	TRBV5-1	TRBJ2-7	-	TGCGCCAGCAGCCCCGCGGGACTAGCGGGGGGGCCTCACTACGAGCAGTACTTC	CASSPAGLAGGPHYEQYF
-	TRBV18	TRBJ2-2	-	TGTGCCAGCTCACCACTTGACACCGGGGAGCTGTTTTTT	CASSPLDTGELFF
-	TRBV10-3	TRBJ2-1	-	TGTGCCATCAACTCAGCCTTGGAAAACAATGAGCAGTTCTTC	CAINSALENNEQFF
-	TRBV9	TRBJ2-5	-	TGTGCCAGCAGCGTAGGGGGAGAGACCCAGTACTTC	CASSVGGETQYF
TRBD1	TRBV30	TRBJ1-4	-	TGTGCCTGTAAAAACAGGGGTACTAATGAAAAACTGTTTTTT	CACKNRGTNEKLFF
-	TRBV7-2	TRBJ2-1	-	TGTGCCAGCAGCCCCGTAGTGTGGCCCAATGAGCAGTTCTTC	CASSPVVWPNEQFF
TRBD1	TRBV5-1	TRBJ2-7	-	TGCGCCAGCAGTCCTACCGGGACAGGGGGTTACGAGCAGTACTTC	CASSPTGTGGYEQYF
-	TRBV5-1	TRBJ2-2	-	TGCGCCAGCAGCTTGCGACAAAACACCGGGGAGCTGTTTTTT	CASSLRQNTGELFF
-	TRBV6-5	TRBJ2-7	-	TGTGCCAGCAGAGTTGACACTCCTCCTCCCTACGAGCAGTACTTC	CASRVDTPPPYEQYF
-	TRBV6-1	TRBJ1-5	-	TGTGCCAGCAGAGGCTGGACAGTTAGCAATCAGCCCCAGCATTTT	CASRGWTVSNQPQHF
-	TRBV18	TRBJ1-1	-	TGTGCCAGCTCACTACCCCGCCCGTGGACTGAAGCTTTCTTT	CASSLPRPWTEAFF
-	TRBV30	TRBJ2-5	once	TGTGCCTGGCTGGACAGTTACCAAGAGACCCAGTACTTC	CAWLDSYQETQYF
-	TRBV4-1	TRBJ1-3	-	TGCGCCAGCAGCCAGAGGGGGAAGGTTCGGGACTCTGGAAACACCATATATTTT	CASSQRGKVRDSGNTIYF
TRBD1	TRBV29-1	TRBJ1-2	once	TGCAGCGTTGGTCCAGGGGGCTTCGCTGGCTACACCTTC	CSVGPGGFAGYTF
-	TRBV2	TRBJ2-6	-	TGTGCCAGCAGTGGGGGAGACGGTCCCAACGTCCTGACTTTC	CASSGGDGPNVLTF
TRBD1	TRBV5-1	TRBJ1-1	-	TGCGCCAGCAGGGTGGAAACAGGGGCTGAAGCTTTCTTT	CASRVETGAEAFF
TRBD1	TRBV10-2	TRBJ2-2	-	TGCGCCAGCAGTGCGGGACAGGGGGTGACCGGGGAGCTGTTTTTT	CASSAGQGVTGELFF
-	TRBV18	TRBJ1-6	-	TGTGCCAGCTCACCGATGGTGGGGTCACCCCTCCACTTT	CASSPMVGSPLHF
-	TRBV18	TRBJ2-2	-	TGTGCCAGCTCACCCGACAGGACCGGGGAGCTGTTTTTT	CASSPDRTGELFF
-	TRBV7-2	TRBJ2-1	-	TGTGCCAGCAGCTTACAACTAGGCCCGGGGGATGAGCAGTTCTTC	CASSLQLGPGDEQFF
TRBD1	TRBV6-5	TRBJ2-7	-	TGTGCCAGCAGTTACGGGACAGGGGTCTACGAGCAGTACTTC	CASSYGTGVYEQYF
-	TRBV6-1	TRBJ1-4	-	TGTGCCAGCAGGACAATTGTTAATGAAAAACTGTTTTTT	CASRTIVNEKLFF
-	TRBV25-1	TRBJ2-6	-	TGTGCCAGCAGTGAATACGGAGGGGCCAACGTCCTGACTTTC	CASSEYGGANVLTF
-	TRBV6-5	TRBJ1-2	-	TGTGCCAGCCGCAGGGGATCCTATGGCTACACCTTC	CASRRGSYGYTF
-	TRBV9	TRBJ2-3	-	TGTGCCAGCAGCGCCTTACAAGGGAGCACAGATACGCAGTATTTT	CASSALQGSTDTQYF
-	TRBV11-2	TRBJ1-6	few	TGTGCCAGCAGCTTAGGCCTAAATTCACCCCTCCACTTT	CASSLGLNSPLHF
-	TRBV10-3	TRBJ1-5	-	TGTGCCATCAGTGACGGACACGGCAATCAGCCCCAGCATTTT	CAISDGHGNQPQHF
TRBD2	TRBV2	TRBJ2-5	-	TGTGCCAGCAGGACTAGCGGGAGCACAACCCAGTACTTC	CASRTSGSTTQYF
TRBD2	TRBV5-4	TRBJ2-3	-	TGTGCCAGCAGCTTGGGAGCGGGGCCGGGATATACGCAGTATTTT	CASSLGAGPGYTQYF
-	TRBV7-2	TRBJ1-4	-	TGTGCCAGCAGCTTAGCGAGTCAGGGTGAGGAAAAACTGTTTTTT	CASSLASQGEEKLFF
TRBD1	TRBV5-1	TRBJ2-3	once	TGCGCCAGCAGCTGGGGACAGGGGAGAAGAAGCACAGATACGCAGTATTTT	CASSWGQGRRSTDTQYF
-	TRBV30	TRBJ1-4	-	TGTGCCTGGAACAGGGAAACTAATGAAAAACTGTTTTTT	CAWNRETNEKLFF
TRBD2	TRBV30	TRBJ2-7	-	TGTGCCTGGACCTTAGCGGGGAGATACTACGAGCAGTACTTC	CAWTLAGRYYEQYF
-	TRBV5-6	TRBJ2-7	-	TGTGCCAGCAGCTTCGCGGTAAGCTCCTACGAGCAGTACTTC	CASSFAVSSYEQYF
-	TRBV6-5	TRBJ2-7	-	TGTGCCAGTTGGGGGCGGGGCGAGCAGTACTTC	CASWGRGEQYF
-	TRBV18	TRBJ1-4	-	TGTGCCAGCTCACCGTCGAGAATAAGAACTAATGAAAAACTGTTTTTT	CASSPSRIRTNEKLFF
TRBD1	TRBV5-8	TRBJ1-2	-	TGTGCCAGCAGCTTGGAGGGGGCGTGGGGCTATGGCTACACCTTC	CASSLEGAWGYGYTF
TRBD2	TRBV5-1	TRBJ2-1	-	TGCGCCAGCAGCTTGACTAGCGGGGCCTACAATGAGCAGTTCTTC	CASSLTSGAYNEQFF
-	TRBV10-3	TRBJ2-5	-	TGTGCCATCAGTGAGACATCCTGGGGCGAGACCCAGTACTTC	CAISETSWGETQYF
-	TRBV21-1	TRBJ2-7	-	TGTGCCAGCAGCAAAGTCTGCGCAGGGAAGCCCTACGAGCAGTACTTC	CASSKVCAGKPYEQYF
-	TRBV7-2	TRBJ2-7	-	TGTGCCAGCAGCTTAGCGAGCGGCGGGACCTACGAGCAGTACTTC	CASSLASGGTYEQYF
-	TRBV5-1	TRBJ2-6	-	TGCGCCAGCAGCGGCTCGCAGCCTGGGGCCAACGTCCTGACTTTC	CASSGSQPGANVLTF
-	TRBV28	TRBJ1-2	-	TGTGCCAGCAGCCCGCTTGGGCAGGGTTTGGGCTACACCTTC	CASSPLGQGLGYTF